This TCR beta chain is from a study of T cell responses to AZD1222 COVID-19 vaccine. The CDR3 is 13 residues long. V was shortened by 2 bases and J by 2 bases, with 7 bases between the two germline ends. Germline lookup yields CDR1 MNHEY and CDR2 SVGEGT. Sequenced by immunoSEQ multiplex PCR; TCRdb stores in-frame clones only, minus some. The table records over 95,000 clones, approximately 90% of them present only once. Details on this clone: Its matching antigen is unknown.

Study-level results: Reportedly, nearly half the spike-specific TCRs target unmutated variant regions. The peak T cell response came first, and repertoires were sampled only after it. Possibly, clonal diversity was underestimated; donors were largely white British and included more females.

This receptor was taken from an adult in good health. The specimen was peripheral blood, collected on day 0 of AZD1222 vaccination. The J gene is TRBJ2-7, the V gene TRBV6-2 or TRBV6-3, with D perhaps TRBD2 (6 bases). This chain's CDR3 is CASSYREPYEQYF. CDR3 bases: TGTGCCAGCAGTTACCGGGAGCCCTACGAGCAGTACTTC.